The next 10 T cell receptor beta chains were all read from a single sample in a study of technical replicates of blood from several donors. Generated by immunoSEQ multiplex PCR, the TCRdb table keeps only in-frame clones and is missing some. The sample holds approximately 75,000 clones; 95% to 98% are singletons and the top ten take almost 0.3%. The sample was T cells isolated from PBMCs. The receptors come from a human donor in good health.

The CDR3 is CASGTGGITEAFF. CDR3 DNA: TGTGCTAGTGGGACAGGGGGGATCACTGAAGCTTTCTTT. The chain has TRBV12-5 and TRBJ1-1; 9 nucleotides align to TRBD1. The CDR3 runs 13 residues. Germline V gene sequence: CDR1 LGHNT, CDR2 FRNRAP. Trimming cost V 6 bases and J 4 bases; bases outside gene matches: 3.

The chain recombines TRBV2 with TRBJ2-1; 9 bases are a match to TRBD2. From germline, CDR1 is SNHLY and CDR2 FYNNEI. The length of the CDR3 is 24 residues. V was clipped by 3 bases and J by 0 bases; unmatched bases: 27. CDR3 loop: CASSDWDQVVSLAGRRISYNEQFF. CDR3 sequence (DNA): TGTGCCAGCAGTGATTGGGACCAAGTCGTAAGTCTAGCGGGAAGGAGAATCTCCTACAATGAGCAGTTCTTC.

The rearrangement joins TRBV21-1 to TRBJ2-7; the table's D call, TRBD1, has no DNA check behind it. TRBV21-1 is a pseudogene segment. There are 16 residues in the CDR3. CDR3 region: CASSRCWTGYIYEQYF. The CDR3 coding sequence is TGTGCCAGCAGCAGATGTTGGACAGGCTACATCTACGAGCAGTACTTC.

The gene calls are TRBV11-2 and TRBJ2-7, with D hard to call. The germline V gene has CDR1 SGHAT and CDR2 FQNNGV. V was cut by 0 bases and J by 7 bases, with 7 bases left in between. CDR3 size: 12 residues. Written as DNA, the CDR3 is TGTGCCAGCAGCTTAGATCGGTCAGAGCAGTACTTC. Protein product: CASSLDRSEQYF. Full variable domain (rest looked up from reference TRBV11-2 and TRBJ2-7): EAGVAQSPRYKIIEKRQSVAFWCNPISGHATLYWYQQILGQGPKLLIQFQNNGVVDDSQLPKDRFSAERLKGVDSTLKIQPAKLEDSAVYLCASSLDRSEQYFGPGTRLTVT.

The chain employs TRBV7-3 and TRBJ1-1; the D gene is possibly TRBD1 (6 bases). V lost 3 bases to trimming and J lost 3 bases, with 8 bases between them. Germline V CDR1 and CDR2: SGHTA, FQGTGA. The CDR3 loop spans 13 amino acids. In nucleotides, the CDR3 is TGTGCCAGCAGCTTGAACAGGGACACTGAAGCTTTCTTT. It translates to CASSLNRDTEAFF.

The chain couples TRBV19 to TRBJ2-7; 12 bases align to TRBD2. Germline V gives CDR1 LNHDA, CDR2 SQIVND (reference sequence). The CDR3 spans 15 residues. Unmatched junction bases numbered 4, after V lost 4 bases and J lost 3 bases. In DNA form, the CDR3 reads TGTGCCAGTAGTACCCGGACTAGCGGGATCTACGAGCAGTACTTC. Encoded protein: CASSTRTSGIYEQYF.

This clone came up once. The chain combines TRBV2 with TRBJ1-1; D not resolved. This CDR3 spans 13 amino acids. From germline, CDR1 is SNHLY and CDR2 FYNNEI. Deletions cut 7 bases from V and 1 base from J, with 10 bases between. The CDR3 DNA reads as TGTGCCAGCAACCACAGATGGAACACTGAAGCTTTCTTT. Protein sequence: CASNHRWNTEAFF.

The J gene is TRBJ2-7, the V gene TRBV27, with no clear D. Trimming stripped 2 bases from V and 2 bases from J, with 7 bases between. Per germline, CDR1 MNHEY and CDR2 SMNVEV (reference sequence). The length of the CDR3 is 13 residues. CDR3 residues: CASSLGRTYEQYF. DNA of the CDR3: TGTGCCAGCAGTTTAGGCCGAACCTACGAGCAGTACTTC.

V and J are TRBV19 and TRBJ2-7, with 7 nucleotides matching TRBD1. This CDR3 has 15 residues. V dropped 5 bases and J dropped 1; count of bases not matched to a gene: 8. Per germline, CDR1 LNHDA and CDR2 SQIVND (reference sequence). The CDR3 DNA is TGTGCCAGTAGTTTCGGACAGGAAGCTTCCTACGAGCAGTACTTC. Protein product: CASSFGQEASYEQYF.

The chain has TRBV28 and TRBJ1-5; D is uncertain. V gave up 7 bases and J gave up 7 bases, with 11 bases separating them. The CDR3 length is 12 residues. From germline, CDR1 is MDHEN and CDR2 SYDVKM. This chain's CDR3 is CASMRISQPQHF. The CDR3 nucleotides are TGTGCCAGCATGAGGATCAGCCAGCCCCAGCATTTT.